A single sample gave rise to the 5 T cell receptor beta chains below, sequenced in a study of neoadjuvant anti-PD-1 for oral cavity cancer. Specified time point: after neoadjuvant nivolumab, at surgical resection. Profiled with immunoSEQ multiplex PCR; TCRdb holds only in-frame clones, not every one. The sample has about 12,000 clones, 71% seen once. Sequencing was performed on PBMCs, taken after nivolumab (anti-PD-1) treatment. The receptors derive from a person aged 35-79 years with oral cavity squamous cell carcinoma.

The genes are TRBV5-1 and TRBJ1-4, with a tentative D call TRBD1 (5 bases). The CDR3 sequence is 14 residues long. CDR1 SGHRS and CDR2 YFSETQ come from the germline V gene. Trimming left V 4 bases short and J 5 bases short, with 12 bases between. CDR3 nucleotides: TGCGCCAGCAGCGGGGGTACTGGGAATGAAAAACTGTTTTTT. Translated, it gives CASSGGTGNEKLFF.

The chain carries TRBV5-1 and TRBJ2-1, with 8 bases lining up with TRBD2. CDR3 length: 18 residues. Germline-derived CDR1 and CDR2 are SGHRS and YFSETQ. Unmatched junction bases numbered 12, after V lost 4 bases and J lost 0 bases. CDR3 residues: CASSPMGRGGSSYNEQFF. The CDR3 region has the DNA TGCGCCAGCAGCCCAATGGGTCGGGGGGGAAGCTCCTACAATGAGCAGTTCTTC.

This clone has more than one count but fewer than ten. V gene TRBV11-2 combines with J gene TRBJ2-7; 9 bases align to TRBD2. Germline trimming cut 1 base from V and 2 bases from J; bases unmatched to any gene: 0. CDR1 and CDR2 (germline): SGHAT, FQNNGV. CDR3 length equals 14 residues. CDR3 nucleotides: TGTGCCAGCAGCTTAGGCGGGAGGGCCTACGAGCAGTACTTC. The encoded protein is CASSLGGRAYEQYF.

The CDR3 loop is CASSEQFNTEAFF. Written as DNA, the CDR3 is TGTGCCAGCAGTGAACAGTTCAACACTGAAGCTTTCTTT. This chain joins TRBV6-5 and TRBJ1-1; no definite D call. The V end lost 5 bases, the J end lost 2 bases, and 9 bases lay between the germline ends. CDR1 and CDR2 (germline): MNHEY, SVGAGI. The CDR3 totals 13 residues.

CDR3 nucleotides: TGTGCCAGCTCCGGACGATTAGCTAACTATGGCTACACCTTC. Translating it yields CASSGRLANYGYTF. The chain has TRBV7-8 and TRBJ1-2; D call uncertain. The CDR3 has 14 residues. Germline V gene data show CDR1 as SGHVS and CDR2 as FQNEAQ. V lost 8 bases and J 0 bases, leaving 13 bases between the germline ends.